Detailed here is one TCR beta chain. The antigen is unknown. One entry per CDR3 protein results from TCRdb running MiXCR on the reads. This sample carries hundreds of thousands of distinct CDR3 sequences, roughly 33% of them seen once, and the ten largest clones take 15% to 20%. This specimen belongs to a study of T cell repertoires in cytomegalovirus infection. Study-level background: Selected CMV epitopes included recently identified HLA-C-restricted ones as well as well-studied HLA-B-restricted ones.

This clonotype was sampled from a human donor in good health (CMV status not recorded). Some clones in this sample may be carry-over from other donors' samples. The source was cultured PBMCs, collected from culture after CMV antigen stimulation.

For the CDR3, the DNA is TGCAGTGCACCGGGACAGTCCTACGAGCAGTACTTC. It specifies CSAPGQSYEQYF. J is TRBJ2-7 and V is TRBV20-1; TRBD1 aligns across 7 bases. This CDR3 region has 12 residues. The V segment lost 6 bases and the J segment 1 base; nucleotides outside the gene matches: 3. The germline V gene encodes CDR1 DFQATT and CDR2 SNEGSKA (reference sequence).